The T cell receptor beta chain described here comes from a study of CD8 T cells in ankylosing spondylitis. Study-level points and caveats: Blood from ankylosing spondylitis patients appeared to carry a characteristic roughly eight-variant TCR beta motif.

The CDR3 length is 14 residues. Trimming removed 2 bases at V and 7 bases at J, with 12 bases between. Germline V gene data show CDR1 as MNHEY and CDR2 as SVGAGI. This clonotype was observed a few times. Its specificity is not known. TCRdb used MiXCR to reprocess the 5' RACE reads, holding one entry per CDR3 protein. Here the sample spans about 220,000 distinct CDR3 sequences, around 6.6% being singletons. The chain couples TRBV6-5 to TRBJ2-1; tentative D call: TRBD2 (6 bases). Sequencing was performed on blood, either unsorted or a sorted T cell fraction (not recorded which). The receptor was derived from a male donor with ankylosing spondylitis. The CDR3 here is CASSYDGGSNEQFF. The CDR3, as DNA: TGTGCCAGCAGTTACGATGGGGGGAGTAATGAGCAGTTCTTC.